This is a list of T cell receptor beta chains from one sample in a study of response to subunit inactivated influenza vaccine. TCRdb independently ran MiXCR on the RT-PCR reads; one entry per CDR3 protein. The sample yields approximately 680,000 distinct CDR3 sequences, 15% to 18% seen once. The source material was PBMCs from blood, sampled 12 days after vaccination. These TCRs come from a man aged 45-65 years who received an inactivated influenza vaccine. Both conserved end residues are part of each CDR3. The D gene is left open where the match is weak. Size tells how often a clone was seen (once, few, many) or the class of an expanded clone, and some rows leave it out.

d_gene: -
j_gene: TRBJ2-7
v_gene: TRBV10-3
abundance: -
CDR3nt: TGTGCCATCAGTGAGGGGGTCCCGACTTACGAGCAGTACTTC
CDR3aa: CAISEGVPTYEQYF

d_gene: -
j_gene: TRBJ1-5
v_gene: TRBV28
abundance: -
CDR3nt: TGTGCCAGCATTCGGCAGGGCGGATTAGGAAATCAGCCCCAGCATTTT
CDR3aa: CASIRQGGLGNQPQHF

d_gene: TRBD2
j_gene: TRBJ2-1
v_gene: TRBV7-2
abundance: -
CDR3nt: TGTGCCAGCAGCTTACTACTAGCGGGAGGTGGGGGGCAGTTCTTC
CDR3aa: CASSLLLAGGGGQFF

d_gene: -
j_gene: TRBJ1-5
v_gene: TRBV10-3
abundance: few
CDR3nt: TGTGCCATCAGTAGGGGGGGCTATTCTAGCAATCAGCCCCAGCATTTT
CDR3aa: CAISRGGYSSNQPQHF

d_gene: -
j_gene: TRBJ2-1
v_gene: TRBV20-1
abundance: -
CDR3nt: TGCAGTGCTAGAGATGCGGCCCCGGGATACAATGAGCAGTTCTTC
CDR3aa: CSARDAAPGYNEQFF

d_gene: -
j_gene: TRBJ2-5
v_gene: TRBV6-2/TRBV6-3
abundance: few
CDR3nt: TGTGCCAGCAGTTACTCGAACAGGGTCGAGACCCAGTACTTC
CDR3aa: CASSYSNRVETQYF

d_gene: -
j_gene: TRBJ2-7
v_gene: TRBV3-1
abundance: few
CDR3nt: TGTGCCAGCAGCCAAGCGTCGGCGGGGGCTCTCGAGCAGTACTTC
CDR3aa: CASSQASAGALEQYF

d_gene: -
j_gene: TRBJ1-2
v_gene: TRBV7-2
abundance: -
CDR3nt: TGTGCCAGCAGCTCCTTTGGACAGAGCTATGGCTACACCTTC
CDR3aa: CASSSFGQSYGYTF

d_gene: TRBD2
j_gene: TRBJ2-3
v_gene: TRBV10-3
abundance: -
CDR3nt: TGTGCCATCCAAGCGGGGGGGCCGGTAGATACGCAGTATTTT
CDR3aa: CAIQAGGPVDTQYF

d_gene: TRBD1
j_gene: TRBJ1-5
v_gene: TRBV18
abundance: -
CDR3nt: TGTGCCAGCTCACGAACCGGGACAGGGAATCAGCCCCAGCATTTT
CDR3aa: CASSRTGTGNQPQHF

d_gene: TRBD2
j_gene: TRBJ2-3
v_gene: TRBV15
abundance: -
CDR3nt: TGTGCCACCAACCCGGGACTAGCGGGAGTAGGGGATACGCAGTATTTT
CDR3aa: CATNPGLAGVGDTQYF

d_gene: -
j_gene: TRBJ1-1
v_gene: TRBV18
abundance: -
CDR3nt: TGTGCCAGCTCACCAAAAGGGAGAAACACTGAAGCTTTCTTT
CDR3aa: CASSPKGRNTEAFF

d_gene: TRBD1
j_gene: TRBJ2-5
v_gene: TRBV29-1
abundance: many
CDR3nt: TGCAGCGTTGTGTCCAGCAGGGGGCGGCAGACCCAGTACTTC
CDR3aa: CSVVSSRGRQTQYF

d_gene: TRBD1
j_gene: TRBJ2-7
v_gene: TRBV28
abundance: -
CDR3nt: TGTGCCAGCAGTTTTTCGTTGGACAGGGACCCCTACGAGCAGTACTTC
CDR3aa: CASSFSLDRDPYEQYF

d_gene: -
j_gene: TRBJ2-5
v_gene: TRBV7-9
abundance: few
CDR3nt: TGTGCCAGCAGCCGGGGACAAAGAGAGACCCAGTACTTC
CDR3aa: CASSRGQRETQYF

d_gene: -
j_gene: TRBJ1-4
v_gene: TRBV5-4
abundance: -
CDR3nt: TGTGCCAGCAGGAATACAGGGTCCGCTAATGAAAAACTGTTTTTT
CDR3aa: CASRNTGSANEKLFF

d_gene: -
j_gene: TRBJ2-3
v_gene: TRBV6-2/TRBV6-3
abundance: few
CDR3nt: TGTGCCAGCAATTTACGTTGGGGACGCACAGATACGCAGTATTTT
CDR3aa: CASNLRWGRTDTQYF